This TCR beta chain is from a study of cytomegalovirus exposure and HLA in healthy donors. The table came from immunoSEQ multiplex PCR; TCRdb's copy has only in-frame clones and leaves some out. The repertoire consists of hundreds of thousands of clones, with 80% to 90% occurring once and the leading ten covering roughly 0.75%. Trimming removed 0 bases from V and 5 bases from J, with 20 bases in between. There are 17 residues in the CDR3. CDR1 SGHRS and CDR2 YFSETQ come from the germline V gene. The source of this sequence is a woman aged 18-29 years in good health and CMV-seronegative. The chain uses TRBV5-1 and TRBJ1-2; tentatively, D is TRBD1 (6 bases). The sequenced sample consisted of PBMCs. CDR3 DNA: TGCGCCAGCAGCTTGGGGGCAGGGGCCGCCGGGCCTTATGGCTACACCTTC. Its translation is CASSLGAGAAGPYGYTF.